A selection of T cell receptor beta chains follows, all from one sample in a study. TCRdb called the 5' RACE reads again in MiXCR, with one record for every CDR3 protein. The sample contains roughly 52,000 distinct CDR3 sequences, roughly 15% of which appear only once. Sequencing input: naive CD4+ T cells sorted from blood. All receptors come from a female donor with breast cancer. CDR3s include the opening cysteine and the closing phenylalanine or tryptophan. A D gene is named only where the DNA matches it firmly. Size tells how often a clone was seen (once, few, many) or the class of an expanded clone, and some rows leave it out.

TGCGCCAGCAAATCGGTAGCGGGACCCCAAGAGACCCAGTACTTC	CASKSVAGPQETQYF	TRBJ2-5	TRBD2	TRBV5-1	many
TGTGCCAGCAGCAGCAGACAGGGAAGCAATCGAGAGACCCAGTACTTC	CASSSRQGSNRETQYF	TRBJ2-5	TRBD1	TRBV7-2	.
TGTGCCAGCAGCTTAGGTCGAGTCAGGGACTATGGCTACACCTTC	CASSLGRVRDYGYTF	TRBJ1-2	.	TRBV7-2	few
TGTGCCTGGAGTGTACTATCAGGGGCTGGAAACACCATATATTTT	CAWSVLSGAGNTIYF	TRBJ1-3	.	TRBV30	.
TGTGCCAGCAGCGTAGAGTATAGCGGGAGCCGGGGTACGCAGTATTTT	CASSVEYSGSRGTQYF	TRBJ2-3	TRBD2	TRBV9	many
TGTGCCAGCAGCTTACCTAGGTTAGCGGGGGGCGTTGAGCAGTTCTTC	CASSLPRLAGGVEQFF	TRBJ2-1	TRBD2	TRBV7-2	.
TGTGCCAGCAGTGAAGGGACAGGGGGCGCGAACACTGAAGCTTTCTTT	CASSEGTGGANTEAFF	TRBJ1-1	TRBD1	TRBV6-1	few
TGTGCCACCAGCAGAGGAGAGCAGAATTCACCCCTCCACTTT	CATSRGEQNSPLHF	TRBJ1-6	.	TRBV15	.
TGTGCCAGCAGCGTAGGCGGGATTAACGAAGAGACCCAGTACTTC	CASSVGGINEETQYF	TRBJ2-5	.	TRBV9	.
TGTGCCAGCAGCTTAGGTAGGACTGAAGCTTTCTTT	CASSLGRTEAFF	TRBJ1-1	.	TRBV7-3	.
TGTGCCAGCAGCCCAAGAGTGACAGGGTACACAGATACGCAGTATTTT	CASSPRVTGYTDTQYF	TRBJ2-3	TRBD1	TRBV7-2	.
TGTGCCAGCACCACAACTAGCGGTTCCTACGAGCAGTACTTC	CASTTTSGSYEQYF	TRBJ2-7	TRBD2	TRBV3-1	few
TGTGCCAGCAGTCAACTAGCGGGAGGCAATGAGCAGTTCTTC	CASSQLAGGNEQFF	TRBJ2-1	TRBD2	TRBV7-2	few
TGTGCCAGCAGCCAAGGGGGACTAGCGGCCCCCGGCGAGCTGTTTTTT	CASSQGGLAAPGELFF	TRBJ2-2	TRBD2	TRBV3-1	.
TGCGCCAGCAGCTCTACAGGATCAACTAATGAAAAACTGTTTTTT	CASSSTGSTNEKLFF	TRBJ1-4	.	TRBV5-1	many
TGTGCCACCAGTTCAGAGTTGAGCTATGGCTACACCTTC	CATSSELSYGYTF	TRBJ1-2	.	TRBV24-1	few
TGTGCCAGCAGTACCCCGTCCACCAGGGGGGGCTACAATGAGCAGTTCTTC	CASSTPSTRGGYNEQFF	TRBJ2-1	.	TRBV7-9	many
TGCGCCAGCAGCTTTCTGGAGCTGGATACGCAGTATTTT	CASSFLELDTQYF	TRBJ2-3	.	TRBV5-1	many
TGTGCCAGCAGTTCCACTTACAGGGAGGACTATGGCTACACCTTC	CASSSTYREDYGYTF	TRBJ1-2	.	TRBV12-3/TRBV12-4	.
TGCGCCAGCAGCTTGATAACTAGCGGGGGAAGCTACGAGCAGTACTTC	CASSLITSGGSYEQYF	TRBJ2-7	TRBD2	TRBV5-1	.